Listed below are T cell receptor beta chains from one sample, sequenced in a study of glioma-infiltrating T cells after dendritic cell vaccination. Measured with immunoSEQ multiplex PCR; TCRdb has only the in-frame clones, and not every one. This sample has around 90,000 clones, with roughly 83% found just once. Here the sequenced sample was blood, taken before dendritic cell vaccination. Receptor source: a human donor with glioblastoma. The CDR3 runs from the conserved cysteine through the conserved F or W. Fields, in order: clone size, J gene, V gene, D gene, CDR3 DNA, CDR3 protein. D genes are given only for firm matches. Only some rows state a clone size, as once, few, many or a class for expanded clones.

NA	TRBJ2-5	TRBV11-3	NA	TGTGCCAGCAGTACGGGAGAGACCCAGTACTTC	CASSTGETQYF
NA	TRBJ2-7	TRBV2	TRBD2	TGTGCCAGTATGAGCGGGAGTGGGTCCTACGAGCAGTACTTC	CASMSGSGSYEQYF
NA	TRBJ2-7	TRBV7-9	NA	TGTGCCAGCAGCTTGACAGTCTACGAGCAGTACTTC	CASSLTVYEQYF
NA	TRBJ2-1	TRBV5-4	NA	TGTGCCAGCAGCTTGGACGGTCCATCCTACAATGAGCAGTTCTTC	CASSLDGPSYNEQFF
once	TRBJ2-2	TRBV28	TRBD1	TGTGCCAGCAGTTCCGCCTCACAGGGGTTCAGCACCGGGGAGCTGTTTTTT	CASSSASQGFSTGELFF
NA	TRBJ1-1	TRBV27	TRBD1	TGTGCCAGCAGTCTCACGGGACAGTCTATCTTGAAGGCTTTCTTT	CASSLTGQSILKAFF
NA	TRBJ1-4	TRBV19	NA	TGTGCCAGTAGTATCCTCCGACAACCCAGGCAAGAAAAACTGTTTTTT	CASSILRQPRQEKLFF
once	TRBJ1-2	TRBV6-1	TRBD1	TGTGCCAGCAGTGAGGGGACAGGATATGGCTACACCTTC	CASSEGTGYGYTF
NA	TRBJ2-1	TRBV2	TRBD2	TGTGCCAGCAGAGGAGGGACTAGCGGGGCTAGTGAGCAGTTCTTC	CASRGGTSGASEQFF
NA	TRBJ2-7	TRBV5-1	TRBD1	TGCGCCAGCAGAGCGATACAGGGGGCCTACGAGCAGTACTTC	CASRAIQGAYEQYF
NA	TRBJ1-5	TRBV5-1	TRBD1	TGCGCCAGCAGAAGGGACAGGGCTGATCAGCCCCAGCATTTT	CASRRDRADQPQHF
few	TRBJ1-4	TRBV2	NA	TGTGCCAGCAGTGAATCGGCAGGGGAGCGGGAAAAACTGTTTTTT	CASSESAGEREKLFF
NA	TRBJ2-1	TRBV29-1	TRBD2	TGCAGCGTTCTTGGACTAGCGGGAGGGTATTACAATGAGCAGTTCTTC	CSVLGLAGGYYNEQFF
NA	TRBJ2-7	TRBV7-9	TRBD1	TGTGCCAGCAGCCGGGACAGGGGTACCTACGAGCAGTACTTC	CASSRDRGTYEQYF
few	TRBJ2-2	TRBV6-5	NA	TGTGCCAGCAGTTCCACGAGGGGGACCGGGGAGCTGTTTTTT	CASSSTRGTGELFF
NA	TRBJ2-7	TRBV19	TRBD1	TGTGCCAGTAGTCAACGAAAAGGGACAGGGGAGGTGAGCTTC	CASSQRKGTGEVSF
NA	TRBJ1-1	TRBV2	NA	TGTGCCAGCAGTGAAAAACGGGGGTTGGGCACTGAAGCTTTCTTT	CASSEKRGLGTEAFF
NA	TRBJ2-3	TRBV6-5	NA	TGTGCCAGCAGGTCCAGGGTGGATACGCAGTATTTT	CASRSRVDTQYF
NA	TRBJ1-2	TRBV19	NA	TGTGCCAGTAGTTCACGGTACTTGGGCTACACCTTC	CASSSRYLGYTF
NA	TRBJ2-2	TRBV4-1	TRBD2	TGCGCCAGCAGCCGCCCTGGACTAGTCACCGGGGAGCTGTTTTTT	CASSRPGLVTGELFF
NA	TRBJ2-1	TRBV27	NA	TGTGCCAGCACCGGTAGGTCAGGCTCCTACAATGAGCAGTTCTTC	CASTGRSGSYNEQFF
NA	TRBJ1-2	TRBV6-6	TRBD1	TGTGCCAGCAGGCCGGGACAGTTTAACTATGGCTACACCTTC	CASRPGQFNYGYTF
NA	TRBJ2-5	TRBV6-1	NA	TGTGCCAGCAGTGAAGGGGCCTCCCCCCAAGAGACCCAGTACTTC	CASSEGASPQETQYF
NA	TRBJ1-3	TRBV5-1	NA	TGCGCCAGCAGCTTGGATTTGATGCCAGGGCTCAGCTCTGGAAACACCATATATTTT	CASSLDLMPGLSSGNTIYF
few	TRBJ2-7	TRBV11-2	TRBD1	TGTGCCAGCAGCTTCAGGGGGCTCACCTACGAGCAGTACTTC	CASSFRGLTYEQYF
once	TRBJ2-3	TRBV7-9	NA	TGTGCCAGCAGCTTATGGGGTAGCGGTAACACAGATACGCAGTATTTT	CASSLWGSGNTDTQYF
NA	TRBJ1-2	TRBV10-3	TRBD1	TGTGCCATCAGTGCTCCGGGACAGGGTGGTGGCTACACCTTC	CAISAPGQGGGYTF
few	TRBJ2-7	TRBV2	TRBD2	TGTGCCAGCATGTTGTCGGGACTAGCCTACGAGCAGTACTTC	CASMLSGLAYEQYF
once	TRBJ2-3	TRBV30	TRBD2	TGTGCCTGGAACCCGGGACTAGGAACAGATACGCAGTATTTT	CAWNPGLGTDTQYF
NA	TRBJ1-5	TRBV19	TRBD1	TGTGCCAGTGGACAGAGGACAGGTATGGAGCAGCCCCAGCATTTT	CASGQRTGMEQPQHF
NA	TRBJ2-1	TRBV30	TRBD2	TGTGCCTGGAGTGTGGGACTAGTTTTAAACAATGAGCAGTTCTTC	CAWSVGLVLNNEQFF
NA	TRBJ2-1	TRBV5-1	NA	TGCGCCAGCACACGGGGGATTCAGGAAGGGAATGAGCAGTTCTTC	CASTRGIQEGNEQFF
NA	TRBJ2-1	TRBV15	TRBD1	TGTGCCACCAGCAGAAAACCGGGACAGGGTTTGAATGAGCAGTTCTTC	CATSRKPGQGLNEQFF
NA	TRBJ1-3	TRBV11-2	NA	TGTGCCAGCAGCTTAGCGGGTCTCTCTGGAAACACCATATATTTT	CASSLAGLSGNTIYF
NA	TRBJ1-1	TRBV6-6	NA	TGTGCCAGCAGTTATGTGAGTGTGGCTTTCTTT	CASSYVSVAFF
NA	TRBJ2-1	TRBV18	TRBD2	TGTGCCAGCTCGGCACTAGCGGGAGCCTACAATGAGCAGTTCTTC	CASSALAGAYNEQFF
NA	TRBJ2-1	TRBV11-1	TRBD2	TGTGCCAGCAGCTTAGGCGGGGGACGAGATTGGGGGCAGTTCTTC	CASSLGGGRDWGQFF
NA	TRBJ1-1	TRBV7-9	NA	TGTGCCAGCAGCTTAGCCGAGGTACATAGTGCTTTCTTT	CASSLAEVHSAFF
NA	TRBJ1-2	TRBV27	TRBD1	TGTGCCAGCACGAAACGGACAGGGTCGAACTATGGCTACACCTTC	CASTKRTGSNYGYTF
few	TRBJ2-3	TRBV28	TRBD1	TGTGCCAGCAGTTCCATTGGACAGGGGGTTTGGTCAGATACGCAGTATTTT	CASSSIGQGVWSDTQYF
NA	TRBJ2-3	TRBV9	NA	TGTGCCAGCAGGGGATGGGGGGCAGATACGCAGTATTTT	CASRGWGADTQYF
few	TRBJ1-6	TRBV4-1	TRBD1	TGCGCCAGCAGCCAAGTTCAGGGGGCAAGGAATTCACCCCTCCACTTT	CASSQVQGARNSPLHF
NA	TRBJ1-2	TRBV4-2	NA	TGTGCCAGCGCGAGACAGTCTGTATCGGAGGGCTACACCTTC	CASARQSVSEGYTF
NA	TRBJ1-1	TRBV4-2	NA	TGTGCCAGCAGCCAAGATTACTATGAGCGGCCCGGAGCTTTCTTT	CASSQDYYERPGAFF
NA	TRBJ2-1	TRBV11-2	TRBD2	TGTGCCAGCAGTTCAGCGGGGGGGCCCTACAATGAGCAGTTCTTC	CASSSAGGPYNEQFF
few	TRBJ2-3	TRBV5-8	NA	TGTGCCAGCAGCTTTAATACGCAGTATTTT	CASSFNTQYF
NA	TRBJ1-1	TRBV18	TRBD1	TGTGCCAGCTCACCATCGAAACAGGGGAGCACTGAAGCTTTCTTT	CASSPSKQGSTEAFF